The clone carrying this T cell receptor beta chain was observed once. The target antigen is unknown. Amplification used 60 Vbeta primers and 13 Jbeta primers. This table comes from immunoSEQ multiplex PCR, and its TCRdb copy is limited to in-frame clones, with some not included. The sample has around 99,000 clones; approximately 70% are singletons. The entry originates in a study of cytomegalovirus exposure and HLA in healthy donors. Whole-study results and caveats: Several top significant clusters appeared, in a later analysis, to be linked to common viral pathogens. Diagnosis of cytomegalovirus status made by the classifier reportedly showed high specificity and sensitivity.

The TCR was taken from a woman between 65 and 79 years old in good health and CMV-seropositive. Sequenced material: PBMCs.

CDR3 nucleotide sequence: TGCGCCAGCAGCTTGGCCGGGGGGGGCGTGTACCAAGCTTTCTTT. It specifies CASSLAGGGVYQAFF. The genes are TRBV5-1 and TRBJ1-1, with D maybe TRBD1 (6 bases). Between the trimmed V and J ends, which lost 0 bases and 9 bases, there was a span of 18 bases. There are 15 residues in the CDR3. CDR1 and CDR2 from the germline V gene are SGHRS and YFSETQ.